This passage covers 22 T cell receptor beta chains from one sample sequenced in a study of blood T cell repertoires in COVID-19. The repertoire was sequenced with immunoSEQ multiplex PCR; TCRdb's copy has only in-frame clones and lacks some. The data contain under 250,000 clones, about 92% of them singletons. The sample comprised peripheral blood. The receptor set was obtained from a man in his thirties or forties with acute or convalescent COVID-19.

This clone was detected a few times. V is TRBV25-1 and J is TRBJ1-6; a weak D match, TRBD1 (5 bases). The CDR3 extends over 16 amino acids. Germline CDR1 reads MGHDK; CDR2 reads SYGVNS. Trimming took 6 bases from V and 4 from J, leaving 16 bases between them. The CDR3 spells CASRRDGQAYNSPLHF. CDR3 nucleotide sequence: TGTGCCAGCAGGCGGGACGGGCAGGCGTATAATTCACCCCTCCACTTT.

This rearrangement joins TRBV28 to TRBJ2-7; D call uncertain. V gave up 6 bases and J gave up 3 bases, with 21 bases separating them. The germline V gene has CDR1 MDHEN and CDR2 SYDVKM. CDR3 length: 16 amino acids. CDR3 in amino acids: CASSFLTTRRNYEQYF. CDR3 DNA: TGTGCCAGCAGCTTCCTCACTACCCGTCGGAACTACGAGCAGTACTTC. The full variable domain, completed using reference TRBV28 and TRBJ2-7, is DVKVTQSSRYLVKRTGEKVFLECVQDMDHENMFWYRQDPGLGLRLIYFSYDVKMKEKGDIPEGYSVSREKKERFSLILESASTNQTSMYLCASSFLTTRRNYEQYFGPGTRLTVT.

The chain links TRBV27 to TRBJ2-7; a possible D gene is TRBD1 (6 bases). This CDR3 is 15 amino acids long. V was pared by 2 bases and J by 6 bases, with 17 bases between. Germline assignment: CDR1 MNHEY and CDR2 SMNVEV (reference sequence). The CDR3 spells CASSLLGTPTFEQYF. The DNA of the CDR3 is TGTGCCAGCAGTTTACTGGGGACACCTACTTTCGAGCAGTACTTC.

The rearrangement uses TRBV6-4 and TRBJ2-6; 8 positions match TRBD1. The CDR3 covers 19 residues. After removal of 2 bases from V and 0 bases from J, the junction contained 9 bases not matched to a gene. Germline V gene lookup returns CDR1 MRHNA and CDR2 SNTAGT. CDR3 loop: CASSDHHRGWFSGANVLTF. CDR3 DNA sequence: TGTGCCAGCAGTGACCACCACAGGGGGTGGTTCTCTGGGGCCAACGTCCTGACTTTC.

CDR3 nucleotides: TGCGCCAGCAGCTTGATGACAGACTATGGCTACACCTTC. Translating gives CASSLMTDYGYTF. This sequence joins TRBV5-1 and TRBJ1-2; TRBD1 might be the D (5 bases). Germline V gene lookup returns CDR1 SGHRS and CDR2 YFSETQ. Trimming cost V 1 base and J 3 bases, with 7 bases left between them. The CDR3 is 13 amino acids.

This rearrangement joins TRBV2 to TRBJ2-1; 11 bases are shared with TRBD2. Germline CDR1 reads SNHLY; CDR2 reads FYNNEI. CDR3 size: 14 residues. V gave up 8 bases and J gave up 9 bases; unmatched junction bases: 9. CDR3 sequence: CASDRTSGFGEQFF. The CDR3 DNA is TGTGCCAGCGATAGGACTAGCGGGTTCGGTGAGCAGTTCTTC.

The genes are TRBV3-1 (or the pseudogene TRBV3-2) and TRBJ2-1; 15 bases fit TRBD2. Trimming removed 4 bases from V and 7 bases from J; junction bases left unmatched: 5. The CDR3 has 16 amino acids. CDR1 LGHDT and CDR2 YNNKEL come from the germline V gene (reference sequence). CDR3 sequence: CASSLGGLAGGNEQFF. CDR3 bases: TGTGCCAGCAGCCTGGGGGGACTAGCGGGAGGTAATGAGCAGTTCTTC.

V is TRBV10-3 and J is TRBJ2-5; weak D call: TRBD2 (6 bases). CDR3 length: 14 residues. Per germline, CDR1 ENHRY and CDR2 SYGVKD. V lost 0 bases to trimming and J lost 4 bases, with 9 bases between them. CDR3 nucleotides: TGTGCCATCAGTGAGTCTACTAGCACAGAGACCCAGTACTTC. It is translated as CAISESTSTETQYF.

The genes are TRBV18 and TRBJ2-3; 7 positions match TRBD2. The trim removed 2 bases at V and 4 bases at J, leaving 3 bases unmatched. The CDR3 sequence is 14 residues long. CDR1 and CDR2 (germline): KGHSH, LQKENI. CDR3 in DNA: TGTGCCAGCTCACCAAGCGGGGCCCCAGATACGCAGTATTTT. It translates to CASSPSGAPDTQYF.

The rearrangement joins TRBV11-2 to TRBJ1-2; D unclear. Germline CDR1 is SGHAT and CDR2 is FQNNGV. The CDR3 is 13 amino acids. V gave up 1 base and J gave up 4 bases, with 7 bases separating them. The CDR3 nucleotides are TGTGCCAGCAGCTTAGGGAGAACCTATGGCTACACCTTC. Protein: CASSLGRTYGYTF.

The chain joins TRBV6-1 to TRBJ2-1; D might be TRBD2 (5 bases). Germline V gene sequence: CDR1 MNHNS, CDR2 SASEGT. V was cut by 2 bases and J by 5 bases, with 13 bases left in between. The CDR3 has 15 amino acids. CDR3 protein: CASSERTRKDNEQFF. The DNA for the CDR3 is TGTGCCAGCAGTGAAAGAACTAGGAAGGACAATGAGCAGTTCTTC.

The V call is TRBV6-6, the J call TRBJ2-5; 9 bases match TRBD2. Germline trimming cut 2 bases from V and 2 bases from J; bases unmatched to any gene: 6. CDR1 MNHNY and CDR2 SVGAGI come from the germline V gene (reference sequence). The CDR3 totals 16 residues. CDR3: CASSYRNLAGQETQYF. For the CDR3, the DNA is TGTGCCAGCAGTTACCGGAACCTAGCGGGGCAAGAGACCCAGTACTTC.

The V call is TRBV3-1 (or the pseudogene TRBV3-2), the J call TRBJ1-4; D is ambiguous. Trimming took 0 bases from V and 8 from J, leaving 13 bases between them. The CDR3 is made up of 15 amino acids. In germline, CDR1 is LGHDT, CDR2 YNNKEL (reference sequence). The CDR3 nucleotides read TGTGCCAGCAGCCAAGATGGCGTGGGAGAGGAAAAACTGTTTTTT. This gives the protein CASSQDGVGEEKLFF.

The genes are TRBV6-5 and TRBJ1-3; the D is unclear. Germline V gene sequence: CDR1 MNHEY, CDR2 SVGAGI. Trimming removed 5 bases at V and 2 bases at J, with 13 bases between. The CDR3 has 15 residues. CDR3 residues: CASSQPRAAGNTIYF. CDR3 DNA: TGTGCCAGCAGTCAACCGCGGGCAGCTGGAAACACCATATATTTT.

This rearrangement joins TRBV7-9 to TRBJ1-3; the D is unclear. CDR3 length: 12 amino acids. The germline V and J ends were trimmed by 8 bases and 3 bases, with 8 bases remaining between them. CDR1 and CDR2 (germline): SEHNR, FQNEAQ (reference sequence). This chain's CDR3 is CASATVGNTIYF. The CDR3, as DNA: TGTGCCAGCGCAACAGTTGGAAACACCATATATTTT.

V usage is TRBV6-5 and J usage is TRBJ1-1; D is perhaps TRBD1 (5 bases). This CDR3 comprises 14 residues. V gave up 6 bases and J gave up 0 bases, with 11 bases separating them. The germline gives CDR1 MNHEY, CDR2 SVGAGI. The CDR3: CASRETVMNTEAFF. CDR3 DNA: TGTGCCAGCAGGGAGACAGTTATGAACACTGAAGCTTTCTTT.

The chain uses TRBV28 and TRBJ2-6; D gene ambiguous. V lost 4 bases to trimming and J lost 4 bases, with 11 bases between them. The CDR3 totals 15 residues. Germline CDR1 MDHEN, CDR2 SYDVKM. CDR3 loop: CASSSPSSGANVLTF. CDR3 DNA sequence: TGTGCCAGCAGTTCCCCCTCTTCGGGGGCCAACGTCCTGACTTTC.

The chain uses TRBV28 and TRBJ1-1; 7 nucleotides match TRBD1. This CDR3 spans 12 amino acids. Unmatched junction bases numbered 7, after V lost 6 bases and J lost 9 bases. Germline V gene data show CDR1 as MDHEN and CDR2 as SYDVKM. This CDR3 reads CASRYDRDQAFF. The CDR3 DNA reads TGTGCCAGCAGGTATGACAGGGATCAAGCTTTCTTT.

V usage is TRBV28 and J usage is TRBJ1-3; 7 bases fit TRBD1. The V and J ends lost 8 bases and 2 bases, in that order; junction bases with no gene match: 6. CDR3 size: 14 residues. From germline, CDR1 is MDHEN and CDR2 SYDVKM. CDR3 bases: TGTGCCAGCGGAAACAGGGGAACTGGAAACACCATATATTTT. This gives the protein CASGNRGTGNTIYF.

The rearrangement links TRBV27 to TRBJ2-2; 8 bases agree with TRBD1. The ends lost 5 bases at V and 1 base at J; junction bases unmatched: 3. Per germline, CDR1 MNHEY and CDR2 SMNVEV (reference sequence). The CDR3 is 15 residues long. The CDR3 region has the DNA TGTGCCAGCAGTGCCGGGACAGGGAACACCGGGGAGCTGTTTTTT. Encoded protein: CASSAGTGNTGELFF.

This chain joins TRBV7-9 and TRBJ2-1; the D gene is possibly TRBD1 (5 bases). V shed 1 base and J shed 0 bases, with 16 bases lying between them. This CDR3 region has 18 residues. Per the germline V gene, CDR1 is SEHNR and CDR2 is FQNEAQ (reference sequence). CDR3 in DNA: TGTGCCAGCAGCTTAGTGGTCGGACCCGACAGCTCCTACAATGAGCAGTTCTTC. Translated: CASSLVVGPDSSYNEQFF.

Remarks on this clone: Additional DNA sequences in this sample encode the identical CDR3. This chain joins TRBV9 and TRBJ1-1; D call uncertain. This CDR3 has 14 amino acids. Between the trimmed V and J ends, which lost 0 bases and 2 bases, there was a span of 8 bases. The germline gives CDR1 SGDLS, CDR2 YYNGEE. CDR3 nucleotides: TGTGCCAGCAGCGTAGAGGCGGGCAACACTGAAGCTTTCTTT. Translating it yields CASSVEAGNTEAFF.